These T cell receptor beta chains were read from a single sample in a study of regulatory T cells in long-lasting Graves disease. TCRdb re-analysed the multiplex PCR reads in MiXCR, keeping a single row per CDR3 protein. The sample carries about 400,000 distinct CDR3 sequences, roughly 20% recorded once. The starting material was peripheral blood mononuclear cells (PBMCs), obtained when the disease was refractory, from a patient treated with antithyroid drugs. The receptors were gathered from a female donor with Graves disease. Each CDR3 is given with its conserved first and last residue. A D gene is named only where the DNA matches it firmly. Clone size, where shown, is once, few, many, or a class for clones that have expanded.

many | - | TRBJ2-2 | TRBV2 | TGTGCCAGCACCTCACAAGGGGGGACGAACACCGGGGAGCTGTTTTTT | CASTSQGGTNTGELFF
many | - | TRBJ1-2 | TRBV30 | TGTGCCGTGGGAGGGGGCTATGGCTACACCTTC | CAVGGGYGYTF
many | - | TRBJ2-7 | TRBV29-1 | TGCAGCGCACGGGTCGGACCCTACGAGCAGTACTTC | CSARVGPYEQYF
- | - | TRBJ2-5 | TRBV20-1 | TGCAGTGCACAAAGACCACATGTGTACCAAGAGACCCAGTACTTC | CSAQRPHVYQETQYF
many | - | TRBJ2-2 | TRBV2 | TGTGCCAGCTGGCCAGGGGGGACCGGGGAGCTGTTTTTT | CASWPGGTGELFF
many | - | TRBJ1-2 | TRBV7-2 | TGTGCCAGCAGCACTACAACAGGGCCCGGCTATGGCTACACCTTC | CASSTTTGPGYGYTF
many | - | TRBJ2-7 | TRBV19 | TGTGCCAGTAGTATATCCGGGGGAATTCGGTACGAGCAGTACTTC | CASSISGGIRYEQYF
- | TRBD2 | TRBJ2-7 | TRBV5-6 | TGTGCCAGCAGCCGCGCGGGGGTTTTGGGGTCCTACGAGCAGTACTTC | CASSRAGVLGSYEQYF
- | TRBD1 | TRBJ2-7 | TRBV4-3 | TGCGCCAGCAGCCAGGGGACAGGGACTTGGTACGAGCAGTACTTC | CASSQGTGTWYEQYF
- | TRBD2 | TRBJ2-3 | TRBV20-1 | TGCAGTGCTCCAGAAATCCGACCGGGACTAGCACCAGATACGCAGTATTTT | CSAPEIRPGLAPDTQYF
few | - | TRBJ2-2 | TRBV3-1 | TGTGCCAGCAGCCAAGACCAGACGGGCGCGAACACCGGGGAGCTGTTTTTT | CASSQDQTGANTGELFF
many | - | TRBJ1-1 | TRBV5-1 | TGCGCCAGCAGCTTGGCAACAGTGAACACTGAAGCTTTCTTT | CASSLATVNTEAFF
- | TRBD1 | TRBJ2-1 | TRBV7-2 | TGTGCCAGCTCCCTTAGGGCTGACAGGGTGGGTGAGCAGTTCTTC | CASSLRADRVGEQFF
- | - | TRBJ1-1 | TRBV12-3/TRBV12-4 | TGTGCCAGCCTGGCCGACAGGTTGGGTTTTAGGAACACTGAAGCTTTCTTT | CASLADRLGFRNTEAFF
few | - | TRBJ2-7 | TRBV6-1 | TGTGCCAGCACTGAAGGGGGGGCCTACGAGCAGTACTTC | CASTEGGAYEQYF
- | TRBD2 | TRBJ2-2 | TRBV20-1 | TGCAGTGCGCCACACGCGGGGGGATTGAACACCGGGGAGCTGTTTTTT | CSAPHAGGLNTGELFF
- | TRBD1 | TRBJ1-1 | TRBV19 | TGTGCCAGTAGGACAGGGGCTGAAGCTTTCTTT | CASRTGAEAFF
few | TRBD2 | TRBJ2-4 | TRBV29-1 | TGCAGCGTCCGACTAGCGGGAGGTCGTCACATTCAGTACTTC | CSVRLAGGRHIQYF
many | - | TRBJ1-2 | TRBV29-1 | TGCAGCGTTTCCCGGGCGAGAGAGGGCTACACCTTC | CSVSRAREGYTF
- | - | TRBJ2-3 | TRBV2 | TGTGCCAGCACGGTGCTGACCCCAGATACGCAGTATTTT | CASTVLTPDTQYF
- | TRBD2 | TRBJ2-1 | TRBV20-1 | TGCAGTGCTAGGACTAGCGGGATTAATGAGCAGTTCTTC | CSARTSGINEQFF
- | TRBD2 | TRBJ2-1 | TRBV24-1 | TGTGCCACCAGTGATCCCAGGGAGGGGATCAATGAGCAGTTCTTC | CATSDPREGINEQFF
few | - | TRBJ2-7 | TRBV20-1 | TGCAGTGCTAGAGATCGTCAGCCACACGAGCAGTACTTC | CSARDRQPHEQYF
- | - | TRBJ1-4 | TRBV4-2 | TGTGCCAGCAGCCAAACGATACAAAGAGAAAAACTGTTTTTT | CASSQTIQREKLFF